The 14 T cell receptor beta chains below all came from one sample that was sequenced in a study of T-cell reconstitution after alpha-beta-depleted transplantation in children. General study results and limits: Several hundred expanded graft clones reportedly gave rise to the alpha-beta T cells present about two months after transplant.

Their antigens remain unidentified. Unique molecular identifiers were built into the TCRbeta library. One entry per CDR3 protein results from TCRdb running MiXCR on the PCR reads. The sample records around 30,000 distinct CDR3 sequences, roughly 6.5% being singletons. Sequenced here: peripheral blood, sampled 60 days after TCRalphabeta/CD19-depleted stem cell transplant. The receptors originated from a child in the first two years of life who had a stem cell transplant for acute myeloid leukemia, so the T cells may come from the graft donor.

This clonotype is labeled medium-sized. The V gene is TRBV7-9, the J gene TRBJ2-7; unclear D gene. The germline V and J ends were trimmed by 1 base and 6 bases, with 4 bases remaining between them. The germline V gene encodes CDR1 SEHNR and CDR2 FQNEAQ (reference sequence). The CDR3 runs 11 residues. The CDR3 DNA reads as TGTGCCAGCAGCTTAGGGGCCGAGCAGTACTTC. Translation: CASSLGAEQYF.

Sample share makes this clonotype medium-sized. The chain joins TRBV29-1 to TRBJ2-2; the match to TRBD2 covers 12 bases. Germline-derived CDR1 and CDR2 are SQVTM and ANQGSEA. The CDR3 runs 15 residues. Trimming at V came to 5 bases and at J to 7 bases, leaving 8 bases not matched to a gene. The CDR3 bases are TGCAGCGTTCCTCGGACTAGCGGGGCAGGCGGGGAGCTGTTTTTT. It translates to CSVPRTSGAGGELFF.

V and J are TRBV7-2 and TRBJ2-2; D might be TRBD1 or TRBD2, each matching 5 bases. Looked up from germline, CDR1 is SGHTA and CDR2 is FQGNSA. The CDR3 contains 12 residues. V was clipped by 8 bases and J by 6 bases, with 10 bases between them. CDR3 sequence: CASEWDAGELFF. CDR3 bases: TGTGCCAGCGAGTGGGACGCCGGGGAGCTGTTTTTT.

There are many counts of this clonotype. This chain joins TRBV6-2 or TRBV6-3 and TRBJ2-1, with 11 bases fitting TRBD2. Germline lookup yields CDR1 MNHEY and CDR2 SVGEGT. Trimming cost V 6 bases and J 6 bases; bases outside gene matches: 7. This CDR3 spans 15 amino acids. CDR3 coding DNA: TGTGCCAGCAGATCTCTAGCGGGGGGTCGCAATGAGCAGTTCTTC. This gives the protein CASRSLAGGRNEQFF.

The table lists this clonotype with many counts. This chain connects TRBV2 to TRBJ1-2; D not resolved. Trimming stripped 1 base from V and 6 bases from J, with 6 bases between. Germline-derived CDR1 and CDR2 are SNHLY and FYNNEI. The CDR3 runs to 12 residues. DNA for the CDR3: TGTGCCAGCAGTGAAGTAGGGAATGGCTACACCTTC. Amino acids: CASSEVGNGYTF.

This clonotype was counted between two and nine times. This chain connects TRBV30 to TRBJ1-1; tentative D call: TRBD1 (6 bases). The CDR3 is 13 residues long. Trimming stripped 0 bases from V and 8 bases from J, with 13 bases between. CDR1 is GTSNPN, CDR2 SVGIG, per germline (reference sequence). The DNA for the CDR3 is TGTGCCTGGAGTGTAAACAGGGCGAGGGAAGCTTTCTTT. It is translated as CAWSVNRAREAFF.

The sample holds many counts of this clonotype. The V and J genes are TRBV20-1 and TRBJ1-4; TRBD1 agrees at 7 bases. CDR1 and CDR2 (germline): DFQATT, SNEGSKA (reference sequence). The junction had 12 bases not matched to a gene; V was cut back by 6 bases and J by 5 bases. This CDR3 has 15 residues. Here the CDR3 DNA reads TGCAGTGCCTCCCCAGGGGGACGGAAGAATGAAAAACTGTTTTTT. As protein: CSASPGGRKNEKLFF.

Ten or more counts support this clonotype. V gene TRBV2 combines with J gene TRBJ1-3, with D possibly TRBD1 on 6 matching bases. Trimming took 6 bases from V and 2 from J, leaving 8 bases between them. CDR3 length equals 13 residues. The V gene's germline CDR1 is SNHLY and CDR2 FYNNEI. In nucleotides, the CDR3 is TGTGCCAGCAGCAGGGGAGCTGGAAACACCATATATTTT. Amino acids: CASSRGAGNTIYF.

This clonotype showed up many times. The V gene is TRBV7-2, the J gene TRBJ2-7, with a tentative D call TRBD1 (5 bases). Germline values: CDR1 SGHTA, CDR2 FQGNSA. Trimming left V 5 bases short and J 3 bases short, with 20 bases between. The CDR3 extends over 16 amino acids. This chain's CDR3 is CASSQGGAPNYYEQYF. CDR3 DNA sequence: TGTGCCAGCAGCCAAGGTGGGGCCCCTAACTACTACGAGCAGTACTTC.

Many counts were recorded for this clonotype. J is TRBJ2-2 and V is TRBV7-2; no definite D call. V shed 2 bases and J shed 6 bases, with 7 bases lying between them. There are 13 residues in the CDR3. The germline V gene has CDR1 SGHTA and CDR2 FQGNSA. The DNA of the CDR3 is TGTGCCAGCAGCTTACAACCGTCCGGGGAGCTGTTTTTT. Translation gives CASSLQPSGELFF.

This clonotype was observed at least ten times. J is TRBJ2-7 and V is TRBV6-5; 8 positions agree with TRBD1. Germline loops: CDR1 MNHEY, CDR2 SVGAGI. The J segment lost 6 bases and the V segment lost 2 bases, leaving 9 bases of the junction unmatched. CDR3 length equals 15 residues. CDR3 region: CASSYQDRGNGEQYF. The CDR3 bases are TGTGCCAGCAGTTACCAAGACAGGGGAAATGGCGAGCAGTACTTC.

This clonotype showed up many times. The J gene is TRBJ2-2, the V gene TRBV28; the D is unclear. Trimming took off 3 bases at V and 6 bases at J, with 5 bases between the two ends. The CDR3 spans 12 residues. Per the germline V gene, CDR1 is MDHEN and CDR2 is SYDVKM. The CDR3 DNA is TGTGCCAGCAGTTTTATCCCCGGGGAGCTGTTTTTT. The encoded protein is CASSFIPGELFF.

This clonotype was counted ten times or more. The chain joins TRBV28 to TRBJ2-1; TRBD2 might be the D (5 bases). The V end lost 4 bases, the J end lost 7 bases, and 8 bases lay between the germline ends. The CDR3 covers 12 residues. Germline CDR1 and CDR2: MDHEN and SYDVKM. In DNA form, the CDR3 reads TGTGCCAGCAGTTGGGCGGGTAATGAGCAGTTCTTC. Protein product: CASSWAGNEQFF.

This clonotype has at least ten counts. The chain has TRBV29-1 and TRBJ2-2, with 7 bases fitting TRBD2. The CDR3 has 15 residues. The V and J ends lost 4 bases and 7 bases, in that order; junction bases with no gene match: 12. Germline CDR1 SQVTM, CDR2 ANQGSEA. The CDR3 is CSVGLAESWGGELFF. In DNA form, the CDR3 reads TGCAGCGTTGGTCTAGCGGAGTCGTGGGGCGGGGAGCTGTTTTTT.